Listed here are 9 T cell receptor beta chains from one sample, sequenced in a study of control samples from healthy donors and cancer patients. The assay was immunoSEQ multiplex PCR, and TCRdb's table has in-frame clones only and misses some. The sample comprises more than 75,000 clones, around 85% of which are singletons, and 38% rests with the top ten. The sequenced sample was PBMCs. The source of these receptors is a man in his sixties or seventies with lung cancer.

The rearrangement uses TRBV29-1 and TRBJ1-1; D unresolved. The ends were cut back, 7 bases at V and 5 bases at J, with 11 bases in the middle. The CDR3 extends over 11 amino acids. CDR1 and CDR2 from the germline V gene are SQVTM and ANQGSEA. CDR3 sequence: CSGVGVTEAFF. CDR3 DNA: TGCAGCGGAGTAGGAGTGACTGAAGCTTTCTTT.

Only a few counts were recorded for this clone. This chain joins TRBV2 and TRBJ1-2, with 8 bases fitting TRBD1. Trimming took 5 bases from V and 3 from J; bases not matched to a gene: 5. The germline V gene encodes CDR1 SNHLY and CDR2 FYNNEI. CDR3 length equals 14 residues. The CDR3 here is CASSKGQGDYGYTF. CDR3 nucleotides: TGTGCCAGCAGTAAAGGACAGGGAGACTATGGCTACACCTTC.

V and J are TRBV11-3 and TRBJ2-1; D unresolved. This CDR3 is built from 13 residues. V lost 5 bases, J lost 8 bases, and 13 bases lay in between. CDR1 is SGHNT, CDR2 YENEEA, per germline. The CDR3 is CASSQNYRDEQFF. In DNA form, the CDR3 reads TGTGCCAGCAGCCAAAACTATCGGGATGAGCAGTTCTTC.

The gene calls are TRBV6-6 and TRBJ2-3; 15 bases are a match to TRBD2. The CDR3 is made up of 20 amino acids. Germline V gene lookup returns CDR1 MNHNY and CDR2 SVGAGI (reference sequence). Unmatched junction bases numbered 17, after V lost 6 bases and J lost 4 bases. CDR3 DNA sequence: TGTGCCAGCAGCCCGATCTCGGTCCGGACTAGCGGGGGGGCCCCAGATACGCAGTATTTT. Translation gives CASSPISVRTSGGAPDTQYF.

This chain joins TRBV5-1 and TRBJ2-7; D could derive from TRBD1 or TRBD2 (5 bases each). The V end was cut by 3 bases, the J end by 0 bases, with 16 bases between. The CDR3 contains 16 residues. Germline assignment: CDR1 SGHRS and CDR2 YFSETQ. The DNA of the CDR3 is TGCGCCAGCAGCTGGGGGACGTACCCAAGCTCCTACGAGCAGTACTTC. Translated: CASSWGTYPSSYEQYF.

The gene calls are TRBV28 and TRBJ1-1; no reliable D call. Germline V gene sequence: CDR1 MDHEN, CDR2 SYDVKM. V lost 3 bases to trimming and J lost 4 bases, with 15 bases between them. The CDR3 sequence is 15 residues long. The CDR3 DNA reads TGTGCCAGCAGTTTGTCGGGAACTGGCGGCACTGAAGCTTTCTTT. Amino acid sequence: CASSLSGTGGTEAFF.

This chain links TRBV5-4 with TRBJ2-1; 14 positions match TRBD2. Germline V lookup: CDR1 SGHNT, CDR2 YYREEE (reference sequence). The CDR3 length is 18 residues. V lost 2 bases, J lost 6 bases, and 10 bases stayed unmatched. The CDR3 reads CASSFVRTSGGSINEQFF. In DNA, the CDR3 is TGTGCCAGCAGCTTCGTAAGGACTAGCGGGGGGTCGATCAATGAGCAGTTCTTC. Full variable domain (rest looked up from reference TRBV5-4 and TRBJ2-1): ETGVTQSPTHLIKTRGQQVTLRCSSQSGHNTVSWYQQALGQGPQFIFQYYREEENGRGNFPPRFSGLQFPNYSSELNVNALELDDSALYLCASSFVRTSGGSINEQFFGPGTRLTVL.

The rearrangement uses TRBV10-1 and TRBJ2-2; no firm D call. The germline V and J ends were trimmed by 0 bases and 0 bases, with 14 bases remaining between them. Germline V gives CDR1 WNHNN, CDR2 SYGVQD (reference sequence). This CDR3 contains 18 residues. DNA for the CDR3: TGCGCCAGCAGTGAGTCGAATCCCTCAGAATCGAACACCGGGGAGCTGTTTTTT. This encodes CASSESNPSESNTGELFF.

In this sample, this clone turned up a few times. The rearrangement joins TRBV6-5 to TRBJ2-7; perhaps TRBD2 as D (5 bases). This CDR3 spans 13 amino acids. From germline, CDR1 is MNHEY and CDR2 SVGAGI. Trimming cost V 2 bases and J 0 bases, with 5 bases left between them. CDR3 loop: CASSYEGSYEQYF. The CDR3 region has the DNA TGTGCCAGCAGTTACGAGGGCTCCTACGAGCAGTACTTC.